The present TCR beta chain was sequenced within a study of CD8 T cells in ankylosing spondylitis. Findings and limits, study-wide: Ankylosing spondylitis blood appeared to be characterized by a TCR beta motif of about 8 highly homologous variants. Researchers reportedly found disease-linked clones significantly enriched in matched ankylosing spondylitis synovial fluid.

In regard to this clonotype: Its specificity is unknown.

The V gene's germline CDR1 is SEHNR and CDR2 FQNEAQ (reference sequence). Unmatched junction bases numbered 15, after V lost 5 bases and J lost 4 bases. The CDR3 loop spans 17 amino acids. Using its own MiXCR run on the 5' RACE reads, TCRdb lists one record per CDR3 protein. The repertoire holds some 240,000 distinct CDR3 sequences, with about 7.3% as singletons. The genes are TRBV7-9 and TRBJ1-1; 8 bases match TRBD1. The sequencing input was blood, either unsorted or a sorted T cell fraction (not recorded which). This TCR was sampled from a male donor with ankylosing spondylitis. CDR3 coding DNA: TGTGCCAGCAGCCCTGGACAGGGAGGGACGTGGAGCACTGAAGCTTTCTTT. As protein: CASSPGQGGTWSTEAFF.